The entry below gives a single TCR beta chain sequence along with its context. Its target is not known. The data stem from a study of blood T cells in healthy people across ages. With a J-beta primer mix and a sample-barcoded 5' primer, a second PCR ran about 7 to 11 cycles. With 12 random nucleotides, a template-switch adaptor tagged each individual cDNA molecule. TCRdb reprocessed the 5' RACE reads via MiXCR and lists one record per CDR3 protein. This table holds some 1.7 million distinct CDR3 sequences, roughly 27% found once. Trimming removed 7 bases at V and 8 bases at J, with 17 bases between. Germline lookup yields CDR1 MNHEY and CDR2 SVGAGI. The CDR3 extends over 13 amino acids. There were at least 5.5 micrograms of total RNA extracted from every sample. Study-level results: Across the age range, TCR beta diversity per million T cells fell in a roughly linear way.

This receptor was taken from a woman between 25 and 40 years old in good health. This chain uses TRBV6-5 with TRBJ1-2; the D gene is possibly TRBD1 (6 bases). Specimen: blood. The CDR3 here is CASKRGTKYGYTF. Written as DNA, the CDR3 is TGTGCCAGCAAAAGAGGGACAAAATACGGCTACACCTTC.